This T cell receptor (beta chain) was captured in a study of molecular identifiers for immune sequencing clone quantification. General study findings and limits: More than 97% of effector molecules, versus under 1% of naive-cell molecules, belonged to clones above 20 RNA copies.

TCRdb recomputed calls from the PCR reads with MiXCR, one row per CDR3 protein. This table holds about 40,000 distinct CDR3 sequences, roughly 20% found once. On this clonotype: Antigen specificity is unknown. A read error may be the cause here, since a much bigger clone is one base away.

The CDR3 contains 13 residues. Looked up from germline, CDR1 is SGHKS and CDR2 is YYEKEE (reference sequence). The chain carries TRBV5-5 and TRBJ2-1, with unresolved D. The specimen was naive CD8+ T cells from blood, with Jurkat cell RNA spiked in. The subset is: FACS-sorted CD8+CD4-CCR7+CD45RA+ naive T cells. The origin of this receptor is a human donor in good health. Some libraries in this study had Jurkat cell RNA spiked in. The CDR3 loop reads CAGSLPAYNEQFF. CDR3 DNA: TGTGCCGGCAGCTTGCCTGCCTACAATGAGCAGTTCTTC.